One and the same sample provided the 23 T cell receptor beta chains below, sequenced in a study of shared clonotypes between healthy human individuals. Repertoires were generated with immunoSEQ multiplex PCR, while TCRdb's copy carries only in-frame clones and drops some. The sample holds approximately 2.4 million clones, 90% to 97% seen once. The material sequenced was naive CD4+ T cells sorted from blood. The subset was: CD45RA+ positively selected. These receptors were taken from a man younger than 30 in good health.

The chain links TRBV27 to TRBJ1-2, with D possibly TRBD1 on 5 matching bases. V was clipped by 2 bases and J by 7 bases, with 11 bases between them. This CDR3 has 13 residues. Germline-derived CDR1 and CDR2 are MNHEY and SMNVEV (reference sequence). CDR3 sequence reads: CASSLRSGGGYTF. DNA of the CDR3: TGTGCCAGCAGTTTACGAAGTGGGGGTGGCTACACCTTC.

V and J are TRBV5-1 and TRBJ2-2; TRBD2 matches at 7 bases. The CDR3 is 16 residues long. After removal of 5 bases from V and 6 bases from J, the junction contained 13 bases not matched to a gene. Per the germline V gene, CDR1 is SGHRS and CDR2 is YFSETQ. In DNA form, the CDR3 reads TGCGCCAGCAGTAAGCCGGGAGGTCAACCCTCCGGGGAGCTGTTTTTT. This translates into CASSKPGGQPSGELFF.

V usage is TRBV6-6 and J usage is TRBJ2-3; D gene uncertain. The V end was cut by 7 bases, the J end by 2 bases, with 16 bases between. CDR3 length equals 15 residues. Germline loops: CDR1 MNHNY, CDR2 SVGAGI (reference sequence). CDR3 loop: CASTLEGRVTDTQYF. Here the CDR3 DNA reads TGTGCCAGCACCCTAGAAGGACGGGTCACAGATACGCAGTATTTT.

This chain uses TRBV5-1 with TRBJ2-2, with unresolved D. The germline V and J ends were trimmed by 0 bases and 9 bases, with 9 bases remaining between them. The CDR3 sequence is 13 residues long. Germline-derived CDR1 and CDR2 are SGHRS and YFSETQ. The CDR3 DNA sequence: TGCGCCAGCAGCTTGGCTCCGGACCGGGAGCTGTTTTTT. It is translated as CASSLAPDRELFF.

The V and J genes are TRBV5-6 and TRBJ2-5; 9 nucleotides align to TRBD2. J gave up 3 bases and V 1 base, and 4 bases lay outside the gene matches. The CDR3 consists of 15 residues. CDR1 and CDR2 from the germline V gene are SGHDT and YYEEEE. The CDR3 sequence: CASSLFSGGKETQYF. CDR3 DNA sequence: TGTGCCAGCAGCTTGTTTAGCGGGGGTAAAGAGACCCAGTACTTC.

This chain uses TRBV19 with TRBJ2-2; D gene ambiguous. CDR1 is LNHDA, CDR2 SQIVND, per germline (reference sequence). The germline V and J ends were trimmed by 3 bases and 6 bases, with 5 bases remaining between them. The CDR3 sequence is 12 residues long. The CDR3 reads CASSMLAGELFF. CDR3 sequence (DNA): TGTGCCAGTAGTATGCTTGCCGGGGAGCTGTTTTTT.

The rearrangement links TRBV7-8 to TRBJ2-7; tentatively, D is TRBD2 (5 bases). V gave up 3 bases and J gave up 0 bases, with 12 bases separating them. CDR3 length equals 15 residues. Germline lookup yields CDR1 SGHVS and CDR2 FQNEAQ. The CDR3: CASSFGGLPSYEQYF. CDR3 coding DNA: TGTGCCAGCAGCTTTGGAGGCCTCCCCTCCTACGAGCAGTACTTC.

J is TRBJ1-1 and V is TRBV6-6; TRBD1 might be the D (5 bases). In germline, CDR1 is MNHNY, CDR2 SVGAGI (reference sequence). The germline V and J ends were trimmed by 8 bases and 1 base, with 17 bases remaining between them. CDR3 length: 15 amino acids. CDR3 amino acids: CASLRLGTGNTEAFF. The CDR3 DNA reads TGTGCCAGCCTAAGGTTAGGGACGGGGAACACTGAAGCTTTCTTT.

CDR3 sequence reads: CASSQDSYRRTDTQYF. The CDR3 DNA reads TGCGCCAGCAGCCAAGATTCGTATCGGCGCACAGATACGCAGTATTTT. This chain uses TRBV4-1 with TRBJ2-3; D not resolved. Germline values: CDR1 MGHRA, CDR2 YSYEKL. V lost 0 bases to trimming and J lost 1 base, with 11 bases between them. The CDR3 consists of 16 residues.

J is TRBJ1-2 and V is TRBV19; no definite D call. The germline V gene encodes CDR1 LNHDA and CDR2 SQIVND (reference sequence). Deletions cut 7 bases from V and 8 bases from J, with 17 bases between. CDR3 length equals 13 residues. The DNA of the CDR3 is TGTGCCAGTACCCCAAACTGGGGAGGGGGCTACACCTTC. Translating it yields CASTPNWGGGYTF.

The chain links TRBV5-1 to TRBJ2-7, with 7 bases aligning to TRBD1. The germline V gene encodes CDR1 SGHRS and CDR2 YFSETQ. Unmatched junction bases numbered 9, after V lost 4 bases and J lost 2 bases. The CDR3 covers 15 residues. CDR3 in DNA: TGCGCCAGCAGCCCGGGACAGATTTTTACCTACGAGCAGTACTTC. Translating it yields CASSPGQIFTYEQYF.

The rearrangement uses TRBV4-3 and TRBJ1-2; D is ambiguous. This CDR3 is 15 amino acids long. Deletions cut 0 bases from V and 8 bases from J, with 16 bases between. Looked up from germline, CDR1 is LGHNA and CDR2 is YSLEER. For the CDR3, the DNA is TGCGCCAGCAGCCAAGATGCGTACAGCCCGGGCGGCTACACCTTC. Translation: CASSQDAYSPGGYTF.

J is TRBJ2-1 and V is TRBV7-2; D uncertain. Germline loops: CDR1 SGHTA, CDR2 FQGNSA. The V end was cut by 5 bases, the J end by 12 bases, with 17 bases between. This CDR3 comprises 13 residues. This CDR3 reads CASSARPGLGQFF. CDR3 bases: TGTGCCAGCAGCGCTCGGCCGGGCTTGGGGCAGTTCTTC.

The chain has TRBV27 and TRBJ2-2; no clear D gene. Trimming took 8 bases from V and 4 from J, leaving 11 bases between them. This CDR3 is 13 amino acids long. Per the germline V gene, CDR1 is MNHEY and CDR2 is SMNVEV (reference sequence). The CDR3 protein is CASLGRVTGELFF. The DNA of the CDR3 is TGTGCCAGCCTCGGAAGAGTCACCGGGGAGCTGTTTTTT.

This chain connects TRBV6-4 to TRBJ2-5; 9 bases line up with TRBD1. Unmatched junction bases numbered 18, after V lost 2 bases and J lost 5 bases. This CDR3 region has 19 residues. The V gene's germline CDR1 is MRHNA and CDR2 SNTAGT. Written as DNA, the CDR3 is TGTGCCAGCAGTGACCCAATGAAGGGACAGGGAAACCAAGTGGAGACCCAGTACTTC. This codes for CASSDPMKGQGNQVETQYF.

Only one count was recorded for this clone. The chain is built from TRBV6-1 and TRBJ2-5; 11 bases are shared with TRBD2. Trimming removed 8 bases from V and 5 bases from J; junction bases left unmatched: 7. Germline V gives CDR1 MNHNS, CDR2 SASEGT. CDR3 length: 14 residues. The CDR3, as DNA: TGTGCCAGCCGTTTTAGCGGGGGGGCGGAGACCCAGTACTTC. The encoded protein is CASRFSGGAETQYF.

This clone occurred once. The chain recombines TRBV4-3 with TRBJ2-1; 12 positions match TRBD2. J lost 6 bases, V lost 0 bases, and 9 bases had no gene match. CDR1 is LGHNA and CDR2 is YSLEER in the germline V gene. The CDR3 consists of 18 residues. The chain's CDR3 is CASSQDRASGRGSNEQFF. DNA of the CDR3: TGCGCCAGCAGCCAAGATAGGGCTAGCGGGAGGGGCAGCAATGAGCAGTTCTTC.

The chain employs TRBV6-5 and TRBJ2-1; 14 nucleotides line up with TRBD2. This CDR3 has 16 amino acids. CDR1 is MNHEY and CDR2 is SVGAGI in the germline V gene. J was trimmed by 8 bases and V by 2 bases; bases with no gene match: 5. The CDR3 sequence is CASSYIGTSGSYEQFF. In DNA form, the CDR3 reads TGTGCCAGCAGTTACATCGGGACTAGCGGGAGCTATGAGCAGTTCTTC.

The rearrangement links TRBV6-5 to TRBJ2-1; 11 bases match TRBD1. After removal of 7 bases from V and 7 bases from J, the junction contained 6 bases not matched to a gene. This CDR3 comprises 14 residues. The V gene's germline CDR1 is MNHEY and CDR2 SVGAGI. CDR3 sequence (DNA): TGTGCCAGCACGTCCGGACAGGGGGCTAATGAGCAGTTCTTC. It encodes CASTSGQGANEQFF.

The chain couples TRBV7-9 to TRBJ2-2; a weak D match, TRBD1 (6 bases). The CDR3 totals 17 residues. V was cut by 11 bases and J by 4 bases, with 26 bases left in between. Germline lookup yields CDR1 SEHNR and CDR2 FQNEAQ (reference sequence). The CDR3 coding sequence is TGTGCCGGGCCGAGGTCCATTTTGGGGGCGCTCACCGGGGAGCTGTTTTTT. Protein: CAGPRSILGALTGELFF.

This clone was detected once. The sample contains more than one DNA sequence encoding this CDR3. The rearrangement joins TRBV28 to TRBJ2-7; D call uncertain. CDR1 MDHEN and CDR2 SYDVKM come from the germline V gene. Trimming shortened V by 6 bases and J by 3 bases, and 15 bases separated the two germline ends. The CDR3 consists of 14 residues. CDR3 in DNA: TGTGCCAGCAGCCCACCCGGGTCGAGCTACGAGCAGTACTTC. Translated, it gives CASSPPGSSYEQYF. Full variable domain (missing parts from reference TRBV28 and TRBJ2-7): DVKVTQSSRYLVKRTGEKVFLECVQDMDHENMFWYRQDPGLGLRLIYFSYDVKMKEKGDIPEGYSVSREKKERFSLILESASTNQTSMYLCASSPPGSSYEQYFGPGTRLTVT.

The CDR3 DNA reads TGTGCCAGCAGCTTGACTGGCGGACCGTACAATGAGCAGTTCTTC. It translates to CASSLTGGPYNEQFF. The rearrangement links TRBV7-9 to TRBJ2-1, with D hard to call. CDR3 size: 15 residues. Germline loops: CDR1 SEHNR, CDR2 FQNEAQ (reference sequence). V was pared by 3 bases and J by 4 bases, with 13 bases between.

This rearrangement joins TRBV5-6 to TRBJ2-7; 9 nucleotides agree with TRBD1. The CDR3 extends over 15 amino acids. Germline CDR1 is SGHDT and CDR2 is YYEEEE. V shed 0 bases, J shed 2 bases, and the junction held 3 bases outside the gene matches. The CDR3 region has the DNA TGTGCCAGCAGCTTGGGGGACAGGGAACCCTACGAGCAGTACTTC. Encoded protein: CASSLGDREPYEQYF.